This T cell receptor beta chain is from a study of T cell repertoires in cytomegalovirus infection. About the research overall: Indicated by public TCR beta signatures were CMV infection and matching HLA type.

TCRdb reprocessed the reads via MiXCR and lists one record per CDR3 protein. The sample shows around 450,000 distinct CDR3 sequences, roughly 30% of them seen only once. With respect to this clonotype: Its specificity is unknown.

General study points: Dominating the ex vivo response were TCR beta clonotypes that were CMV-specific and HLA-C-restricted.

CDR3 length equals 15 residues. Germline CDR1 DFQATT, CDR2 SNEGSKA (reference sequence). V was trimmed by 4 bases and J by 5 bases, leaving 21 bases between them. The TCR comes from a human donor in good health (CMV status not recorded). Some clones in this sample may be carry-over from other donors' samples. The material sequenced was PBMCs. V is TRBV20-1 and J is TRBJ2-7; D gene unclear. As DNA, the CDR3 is TGCAGTGCTATGAAGGGTCGGGTCGCTGTCCACGAGCAGTACTTC. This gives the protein CSAMKGRVAVHEQYF.